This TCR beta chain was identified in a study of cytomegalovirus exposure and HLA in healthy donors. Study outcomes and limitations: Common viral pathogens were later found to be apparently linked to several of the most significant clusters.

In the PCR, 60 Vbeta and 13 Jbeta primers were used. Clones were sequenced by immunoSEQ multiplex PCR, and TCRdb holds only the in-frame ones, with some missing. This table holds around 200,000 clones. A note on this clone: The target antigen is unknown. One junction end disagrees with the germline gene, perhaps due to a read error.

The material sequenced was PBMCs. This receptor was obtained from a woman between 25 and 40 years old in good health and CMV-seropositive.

CDR3: CASSFDIPRTGELFF. The CDR3 DNA reads TGTGCCAGCAGCTTCGACATCCCCCGGACCGGGGAGCTGTTTTTT. The chain joins TRBV5-3 to TRBJ2-2; D unresolved. TRBV5-3 is treated as an ORF (open reading frame) with a function not yet certain. This CDR3 has 15 residues.